This paragraph covers one TCR beta chain sequence. Germline V CDR1 and CDR2: SNHLY, FYNNEI. CDR3 size: 14 residues. The germline V and J ends were trimmed by 6 bases and 5 bases, with 16 bases remaining between them. The sample originates from a study of blood T cell repertoires in COVID-19. Libraries were prepared by immunoSEQ multiplex PCR; TCRdb keeps only in-frame clonotypes and omits some of them. This sample carries about 140,000 clones, more than 80% of them seen once, and the ten largest clones take 8.8%. Sequenced: peripheral blood. The sequence was obtained from an elderly woman in a cohort sampled during active or convalescent COVID-19. The rearrangement uses TRBV2 and TRBJ1-2; tentatively, D is TRBD1 (6 bases). Here the CDR3 reads CASSLQGPGYGYTF. CDR3 DNA: TGTGCCAGCAGCCTTCAGGGGCCAGGGTATGGCTACACCTTC.